This is a list of T cell receptor beta chains from one sample in a study of blood T cells in healthy people across ages. TCRdb fed the 5' RACE reads into MiXCR, producing one record per CDR3 protein. The sample consists of over 600,000 distinct CDR3 sequences, more than 20% of them appearing once. The specimen was blood. The receptors originated from a man between 65 and 79 years old in good health. Both conserved end residues are part of each CDR3. Each record gives: clone size, V gene, J gene, CDR3 protein. Only part of the rows carry a size: once, few, many, or a class if the clone is expanded.

>-|TRBV28|TRBJ1-2
CASSLLQAPSGYTF
>-|TRBV7-9|TRBJ2-3
CASSLASGRLNGDTQYF
>many|TRBV20-1|TRBJ1-3
CSVTDNSGNTIYF
>-|TRBV6-2/TRBV6-3|TRBJ2-1
CASSWRNEQFF
>few|TRBV7-2|TRBJ2-5
CASSLNQGNQETQYF
>few|TRBV6-6|TRBJ2-7
CASSYGLSNEQYF
>-|TRBV4-1|TRBJ2-2
CASSQDFPQPGELFF
>few|TRBV20-1|TRBJ2-1
CSARTSGRSAYNEQFF
>-|TRBV12-3/TRBV12-4|TRBJ1-6
CASSNWAEDSPLHF
>few|TRBV20-1|TRBJ2-3
CSASTRERDTQYF
>-|TRBV7-2|TRBJ2-5
CASSLGWGSDFQQSF
>-|TRBV7-2|TRBJ2-2
CATLRGPDPRTGELFF
>few|TRBV14|TRBJ2-7
CASSHRYSHEQYF
>few|TRBV7-9|TRBJ1-6
CASSPWGSDRDSPLHF
>few|TRBV20-1|TRBJ1-2
CSARMNYGYTF
>-|TRBV14|TRBJ2-5
CASSQNFFETQYF
>-|TRBV4-1|TRBJ1-2
CASSQGTNNYGYTF
>-|TRBV20-1|-
CSVWAGDNEQFF
>few|TRBV20-1|-
CSASDSGIEQYF
>many|TRBV6-5|TRBJ2-1
CASSYSSGNSYNEQFF
>many|TRBV30|TRBJ2-7
CAWRARDRVEQYF
>few|TRBV5-1|TRBJ2-6
CASSSQGAIGANVLTF
>-|TRBV6-2/TRBV6-3|TRBJ2-4
CASSQPSNIQYF
>few|TRBV25-1|TRBJ2-7
CASSAPGLTSYEQYF
>few|TRBV5-6|-
CASSLISNYEQYF
>few|TRBV7-2|TRBJ2-5
CASSPIAPTSVETQYF
>many|TRBV5-1|TRBJ2-3
CASSLGTTDTQYF
>-|TRBV30|TRBJ2-5
CAWSVRQETQYF
>-|TRBV12-3/TRBV12-4|-
CANSLSNEQFF
>few|TRBV20-1|TRBJ1-1
CSAGRHLNTEAFF
>few|TRBV4-3|TRBJ1-1
CASSQVNSGTEAFF
>many|TRBV7-8|TRBJ1-1
CASSLEIPGLNTEAFF
>few|TRBV20-1|TRBJ2-1
CSARVTSGRQYNEQFF
>-|TRBV6-2/TRBV6-3|TRBJ2-5
CASSYKRLQETQYF
>medium-sized|TRBV5-1|TRBJ2-1
CASSLGLAGANEQFF
>-|TRBV11-3|TRBJ2-1
CASSLDPGDGIEEQFF
>-|TRBV7-2|TRBJ2-5
CASSLYGKGETQYF
>-|TRBV6-1|TRBJ2-1
CASSDRGPYNEQFF
>-|TRBV11-3|-
CASSFSQHNEQFF
>few|TRBV7-9|TRBJ2-1
CASSSQHSQNLNEQFF
>few|TRBV2|TRBJ1-4
CASRGQFTDEKLFF
>few|TRBV21-1|TRBJ2-7
CASSKAGQLTYEQYF
>few|TRBV29-1|TRBJ2-2
CSANPLWEEYAGELFF
>-|TRBV29-1|TRBJ2-1
CSVVSGGSSYNEQFF
>once|TRBV24-1|TRBJ2-7
CATSDSGTGIPYEQYF
>-|TRBV25-1|TRBJ2-3
CASSDQREFADTQYF
>once|TRBV5-1|TRBJ1-2
CASSLGQGRRYGYTF
>few|TRBV20-1|TRBJ2-1
CSAQPWTSGSYNEQFF
>-|TRBV5-1|TRBJ2-1
CASSLAGTNSYNEQFF
>few|TRBV25-1|TRBJ1-1
CASTEGVTEAFF
>few|TRBV6-2/TRBV6-3|TRBJ1-2
CASSRDRLGSYGHTF
>-|TRBV29-1|TRBJ2-3
CSVELAGVGYTQYF
>-|TRBV20-1|TRBJ2-6
CSARSDRAPGANVLTF
>-|TRBV28|TRBJ2-3
CASSPPLVNTDTQYF